This TCR beta chain was identified during a study of blood T cell repertoires in COVID-19. Study as a whole: Sites across the United States, Italy and Spain contributed samples from acute and convalescent COVID-19.

Donors of Cohort 3 who recovered were those that had two negative PCRs, clearance, or symptom resolution. Source study methods: By means of reference gene primer amplification, nucleated cell counts were estimated. Only in-frame clones appear in the TCRdb table, and some are missing; sequencing was by immunoSEQ multiplex PCR. V and J calls and clone size are copied from that table; D and trimming were computed from the DNA. Of roughly 300,000 clones in the sample, approximately 90% were seen once. V gave up 1 base and J gave up 5 bases; unmatched junction bases: 5. The CDR3 spans 15 residues. Germline values: CDR1 SGHTA, CDR2 FQGNSA.

Sample: PBMCs or T cells enriched from blood (not recorded which). The V gene is TRBV7-2, the J gene TRBJ2-5; TRBD1 agrees at 9 bases. The receptor's source is a woman in her twenties or thirties who had recovered from COVID-19. CDR3 in DNA: TGTGCCAGCAGCTTAGGATACAGGGGGCTGGAGACCCAGTACTTC. Translating it yields CASSLGYRGLETQYF. Drawing the rest from reference TRBV7-2 and TRBJ2-5, the complete variable domain is GAGVSQSPSNKVTEKGKDVELRCDPISGHTALYWYRQSLGQGLEFLIYFQGNSAPDKSGLPSDRFSAERTGGSVSTLTIQRTQQEDSAVYLCASSLGYRGLETQYFGPGTRLLVL.